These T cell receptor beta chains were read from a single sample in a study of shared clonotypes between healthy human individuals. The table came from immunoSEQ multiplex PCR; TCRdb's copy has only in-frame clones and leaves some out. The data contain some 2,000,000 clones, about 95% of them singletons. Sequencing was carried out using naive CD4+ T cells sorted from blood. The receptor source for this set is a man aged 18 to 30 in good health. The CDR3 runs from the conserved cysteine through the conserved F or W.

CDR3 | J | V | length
CASSVGTVNTEAFF | TRBJ1-1 | TRBV9 | 14
CASSQMGKSGNTIYF | TRBJ1-3 | TRBV14 | 15
CASSLEKQGDEQYF | TRBJ2-7 | TRBV5-1 | 14
CASSETSESGEQFF | TRBJ2-1 | TRBV9 | 14
CASSANTGGETQYF | TRBJ2-5 | TRBV7-8 | 14
CASSPRELNEKLFF | TRBJ1-4 | TRBV19 | 14
CASSLESSGRIREQFF | TRBJ2-1 | TRBV5-1 | 16
CASSQDLGGNEQFF | TRBJ2-1 | TRBV4-3 | 14
CASSLEGANEKLFF | TRBJ1-4 | TRBV28 | 14
CASSSAAAGETQYF | TRBJ2-5 | TRBV5-1 | 14
CASSENRAGGYEQYF | TRBJ2-7 | TRBV6-1 | 15
CASSALGTSYNEQFF | TRBJ2-1 | TRBV9 | 15
CASSPSRGGTGSYEQYF | TRBJ2-7 | TRBV18 | 17
CASSPNLAVVGEQYF | TRBJ2-7 | TRBV18 | 15
CASSFNYLNTEAFF | TRBJ1-1 | TRBV11-1 | 14
CASSAPYSSSPLHF | TRBJ1-6 | TRBV7-9 | 14
CASSPGTPRETQYF | TRBJ2-5 | TRBV18 | 14
CASSLGGSANTGELFF | TRBJ2-2 | TRBV5-1 | 16
CASSLGVMNTDTQYF | TRBJ2-3 | TRBV28 | 15
CASSPIRNENTGELFF | TRBJ2-2 | TRBV18 | 16
CASSASNPADTQYF | TRBJ2-3 | TRBV9 | 14
CASSALAGAYEQYF | TRBJ2-7 | TRBV6-5 | 14
CASSIPRGGKFYEQYF | TRBJ2-7 | TRBV19 | 16
CASSYRGVSDGYTF | TRBJ1-2 | TRBV6-5 | 14
CSVLRGRGETQYF | TRBJ2-5 | TRBV29-1 | 13
CASTQKGEKLFF | TRBJ1-4 | TRBV28 | 12
CASSTSGGQYNEQFF | TRBJ2-1 | TRBV5-1 | 15
CASNFRGSEAFF | TRBJ1-1 | TRBV6-5 | 12
CASSRFNPSGRWKETQYF | TRBJ2-5 | TRBV7-9 | 18
CASSYGGGPETQYF | TRBJ2-5 | TRBV6-5 | 14
CATSRVRLDNEQFF | TRBJ2-1 | TRBV15 | 14
CASSSRGEKLFF | TRBJ1-4 | TRBV14 | 12
CASLGTSNTGELFF | TRBJ2-2 | TRBV2 | 14
CASSAGLATRETQYF | TRBJ2-5 | TRBV9 | 15
CSVEDPNYGYTF | TRBJ1-2 | TRBV29-1 | 12
CAWSPRTSVTGEQYF | TRBJ2-7 | TRBV30 | 15
CASSLGFQETQYF | TRBJ2-5 | TRBV11-2 | 13
CAISENALSNQPQHF | TRBJ1-5 | TRBV10-3 | 15
CASSISGTGTYEQYF | TRBJ2-7 | TRBV19 | 15
CASSGGTGGTGELFF | TRBJ2-2 | TRBV2 | 15
CASSPGLQWTGELFF | TRBJ2-2 | TRBV18 | 15
CASSLGGKTGVTEQYF | TRBJ2-7 | TRBV7-2 | 16
CASSLGTVDEQYF | TRBJ2-7 | TRBV5-4 | 13
CASSLGGPQPEAFF | TRBJ1-1 | TRBV5-4 | 14
CASSLHSLAAYEQYF | TRBJ2-7 | TRBV7-2 | 15
CASSLEFRNSPLHF | TRBJ1-6 | TRBV11-2 | 14
CASREGPLNSPLHF | TRBJ1-6 | TRBV2 | 14
CAKDRGHYEQYF | TRBJ2-7 | TRBV23-1 | 12
CASSSGGGELFF | TRBJ2-2 | TRBV28 | 12
CASSHTGTPTTQYF | TRBJ2-5 | TRBV14 | 14
CASSDNSGPPRDTEAFF | TRBJ1-1 | TRBV25-1 | 17
CASSFKNVREANTEAFF | TRBJ1-1 | TRBV5-1 | 17
CASAQRDGGTGELFF | TRBJ2-2 | TRBV5-1 | 15
CASSPGTSGPNEQFF | TRBJ2-1 | TRBV11-1 | 15
CASSMLGFGEKLFF | TRBJ1-4 | TRBV5-1 | 14
CASSLSRSSETQYF | TRBJ2-5 | TRBV5-6 | 14
CASSSRGQETQYF | TRBJ2-5 | TRBV5-1 | 13
CASSIGQGPYEQYF | TRBJ2-7 | TRBV5-5 | 14
CAISPDYSGANVLTF | TRBJ2-6 | TRBV10-3 | 15
CASGALFPNEKLFF | TRBJ1-4 | TRBV6-1 | 14